This TCR beta chain was identified during a study of T cell changes during pregnancy in multiple sclerosis. Generated by immunoSEQ multiplex PCR, the TCRdb table keeps only in-frame clones and is missing some. Of approximately 100,000 clones in the sample, roughly 92% are singletons; the top ten hold more than 0.85%. J was trimmed by 3 bases and V by 7 bases; bases with no gene match: 5. This CDR3 is built from 13 residues. Germline CDR1 reads MNHEY; CDR2 reads SVGAGI. The clonotype comes from a female donor with multiple sclerosis, enrolled in a pregnancy study. Source: peripheral blood, taken after pregnancy. This chain connects TRBV6-5 to TRBJ1-1, with 7 bases aligning to TRBD1. CDR3 sequence reads: CASNSRGDTEAFF. CDR3 DNA sequence: TGTGCCAGCAACTCCAGGGGGGACACTGAAGCTTTCTTT.